The present TCR beta chain was sequenced within a study of shared clonotypes between healthy human individuals. On the study more broadly: Donors had three CD4 naive, three CD4 memory, two CD8 naive and one CD8 memory plate apiece.

The CDR3 has 13 residues. Germline V gives CDR1 SSHAT, CDR2 FNYEAQ (reference sequence). Sequencing used immunoSEQ multiplex PCR; TCRdb keeps in-frame clones, though not all of them. The table includes approximately 350,000 clones, approximately 74% detected once. Details on this clone: An end of the junction does not agree with germline; a read error may underlie this.

The receptor was isolated from a man younger than 40 in good health. The V call is TRBV7-7, the J call TRBJ2-1; D unresolved. The sequenced material came from memory CD4+ T cells sorted from blood. Subset meaning: CD45RA-negative fraction. CDR3 sequence: CASSLGPKNEQFF. Here the CDR3 DNA reads TGTGCTAGCAGCTTAGGGCCCAAAAATGAGCAGTTCTTC.